The sequence of this TCR beta chain was determined in a study of T cells in narcolepsy. For the study at large: Patients with NT1 or NT2 and healthy control donors were enrolled.

Worth noting for this clone: The antigen remains undetermined.

Points from the study as a whole: No autoreactive T cell clone sequences appeared in some memory CD4+ repertoires. Blood of same and different patients, but not healthy controls, reportedly held recurring autoreactive clonotypes.

Trimming left V 4 bases short and J 3 bases short, with 18 bases between. This CDR3 has 16 amino acids. Germline loops: CDR1 SGHRS, CDR2 YFSETQ. Libraries were prepared by immunoSEQ multiplex PCR; TCRdb keeps only in-frame clonotypes and omits some of them. In the table there are 20,000 to 30,000 clones, roughly 77% of which are singletons. The sample consisted of memory (CD45RA-) CD4+ T cells from blood. This receptor was identified in a human donor in good health. This sequence joins TRBV5-1 and TRBJ2-3; D possibly corresponds to TRBD2 (6 bases). The CDR3, as DNA: TGCGCCAGCAGCGGGGGGTCCTCCCCCCTGACAGATACGCAGTATTTT. It is translated as CASSGGSSPLTDTQYF.